The 10 T cell receptor beta chains presented below share a single source sample, sequenced in a study of CD8 T cells in ankylosing spondylitis. Each CDR3 protein is one row after TCRdb ran MiXCR on the 5' RACE reads. The sample shows 180,000 or so distinct CDR3 sequences, roughly 11% of them seen only once. What was sequenced was blood, either unsorted or a sorted T cell fraction (not recorded which). The receptors were sampled from a male donor with ankylosing spondylitis or in good health (not recorded which).

CDR3 coding DNA: TGTGCCAGCAAAGCCGGGGGCCGGAGCACAGATACGCAGTATTTT. This translates into CASKAGGRSTDTQYF. The rearrangement uses TRBV7-2 and TRBJ2-3; D might be TRBD1 or TRBD2, each matching 6 bases. V was cut by 7 bases and J by 0 bases, with 14 bases left in between. This CDR3 is 15 amino acids long. Germline CDR1 reads SGHTA; CDR2 reads FQGNSA. Complete variable domain (other parts from reference TRBV7-2 and TRBJ2-3): GAGVSQSPSNKVTEKGKDVELRCDPISGHTALYWYRQSLGQGLEFLIYFQGNSAPDKSGLPSDRFSAERTGGSVSTLTIQRTQQEDSAVYLCASKAGGRSTDTQYFGPGTRLTVL.

J is TRBJ1-1 and V is TRBV27; no firm D call. CDR3 length: 12 residues. The V gene lost 6 bases and the J gene lost 7 bases, with 12 bases spanning the gap. Looked up from germline, CDR1 is MNHEY and CDR2 is SMNVEV (reference sequence). This chain's CDR3 is CASRAPGVEAFF. The CDR3 DNA reads TGTGCCAGCAGAGCGCCGGGAGTTGAAGCTTTCTTT.

The chain uses TRBV11-3 and TRBJ2-3, with 7 bases aligning to TRBD2. Germline loops: CDR1 SGHNT, CDR2 YENEEA. The CDR3 runs 16 residues. J gave up 6 bases and V 2 bases, and 11 bases lay outside the gene matches. The CDR3 here is CASSLMEASGVDTQYF. CDR3 bases: TGTGCCAGCAGCTTAATGGAGGCTAGCGGTGTGGATACGCAGTATTTT.

At least ten counts were recorded for this clonotype. The V call is TRBV3-1, the J call TRBJ2-7; no clear D. V lost 1 base and J lost 3, with 13 bases in between. CDR3 size: 15 residues. Germline V lookup: CDR1 LGHDT, CDR2 YNNKEL (reference sequence). The CDR3 DNA reads as TGTGCCAGCAGCCAAGTTACCTCGACTGTCTACGAGCAGTACTTC. Protein: CASSQVTSTVYEQYF.

The sample holds many counts of this clonotype. The genes are TRBV5-1 and TRBJ1-3; D is possibly TRBD1 (5 bases). V gave up 4 bases and J gave up 2 bases, with 16 bases separating them. The CDR3 covers 16 residues. Per the germline V gene, CDR1 is SGHRS and CDR2 is YFSETQ. The CDR3 DNA reads TGCGCCAGCAGCACTACTGCCGGGGCCGCTGGAAACACCATATATTTT. As protein: CASSTTAGAAGNTIYF. The whole variable domain, filled in from reference TRBV5-1 and TRBJ1-3, reads KAGVTQTPRYLIKTRGQQVTLSCSPISGHRSVSWYQQTPGQGLQFLFEYFSETQRNKGNFPGRFSGRQFSNSRSEMNVSTLELGDSALYLCASSTTAGAAGNTIYFGEGSWLTVV.

The chain combines TRBV12-3 or TRBV12-4 with TRBJ2-3, with TRBD1 as a possible D gene (5 bases). The CDR3 runs to 15 residues. The V end was cut by 3 bases, the J end by 2 bases, with 12 bases between. The CDR3 DNA sequence: TGTGCCAGCAGTTTTGGGGCCCCGGACACAGATACGCAGTATTTT. It specifies CASSFGAPDTDTQYF.

This clonotype turned up a few times. The V gene is TRBV20-1, the J gene TRBJ1-2; possible D gene TRBD1, 6 bases. Germline CDR1 is DFQATT and CDR2 is SNEGSKA (reference sequence). The CDR3 has 15 residues. The germline V and J ends were trimmed by 8 bases and 0 bases, with 19 bases remaining between them. The CDR3 nucleotides are TGCAGTATGGGCCGCGGGGGCTTAGCTAACTATGGCTACACCTTC. Its protein is CSMGRGGLANYGYTF.

This chain joins TRBV9 and TRBJ2-5, with 7 nucleotides matching TRBD1. J lost 4 bases, V lost 4 bases, and 10 bases had no gene match. Germline V gives CDR1 SGDLS, CDR2 YYNGEE. The CDR3 has 15 amino acids. This CDR3 reads CASSRRDRVGETQYF. CDR3 nucleotide sequence: TGTGCCAGCAGCCGCCGCGACAGGGTCGGAGAGACCCAGTACTTC. Complete variable domain (other parts from reference TRBV9 and TRBJ2-5): DSGVTQTPKHLITATGQRVTLRCSPRSGDLSVYWYQQSLDQGLQFLIQYYNGEERAKGNILERFSAQQFPDLHSELNLSSLELGDSALYFCASSRRDRVGETQYFGPGTRLLVL.

This clonotype has only a few counts. This sequence joins TRBV6-1 and TRBJ2-3; D remains ambiguous. CDR1 and CDR2 (germline): MNHNS, SASEGT. Between the trimmed V and J ends, which lost 4 bases and 0 bases, there was a span of 17 bases. This CDR3 region has 17 residues. The CDR3 sequence: CASSVNSVVRSTDTQYF. The CDR3 coding sequence is TGTGCCAGCAGTGTAAACTCAGTCGTCAGGAGCACAGATACGCAGTATTTT.

At least ten counts were recorded for this clonotype. The chain links TRBV28 to TRBJ1-1; 7 bases line up with TRBD1. The CDR3 has 12 residues. Germline V CDR1 and CDR2: MDHEN, SYDVKM. The trim removed 4 bases at V and 10 bases at J, leaving 6 bases unmatched. The CDR3 DNA follows: TGTGCCAGCAGTTCACGACAGGGTAGAGCTTTCTTT. Translating it yields CASSSRQGRAFF.